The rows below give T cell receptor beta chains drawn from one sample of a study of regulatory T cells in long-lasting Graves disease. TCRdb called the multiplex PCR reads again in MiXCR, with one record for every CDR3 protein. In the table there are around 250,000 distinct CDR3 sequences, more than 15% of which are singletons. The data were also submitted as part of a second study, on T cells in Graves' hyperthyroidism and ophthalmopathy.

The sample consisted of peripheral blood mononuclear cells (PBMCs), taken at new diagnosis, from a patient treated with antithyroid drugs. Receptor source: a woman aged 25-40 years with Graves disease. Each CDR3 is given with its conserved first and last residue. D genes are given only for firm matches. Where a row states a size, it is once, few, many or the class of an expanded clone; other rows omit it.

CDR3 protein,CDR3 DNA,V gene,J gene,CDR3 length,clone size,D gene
CASSQTANYGYTF,TGTGCCAGCAGCCAGACAGCAAACTATGGCTACACCTTC,TRBV5-1,TRBJ1-2,13,many,-
CASSLRGLNTEAFF,TGCGCCAGCAGCTTGAGGGGCCTGAACACTGAAGCTTTCTTT,TRBV5-1,TRBJ1-1,14,many,-
CASSEGDYGYTF,TGCGCCAGCAGTGAGGGGGACTATGGCTACACCTTC,TRBV10-2,TRBJ1-2,12,many,-
CASSPGGAYNEQFF,TGCGCCAGCAGCCCCGGGGGGGCCTACAATGAGCAGTTCTTC,TRBV10-2,TRBJ2-1,14,many,TRBD2
CASSLGWGPGYEQYF,TGTGCCAGCAGCTTAGGGTGGGGGCCTGGGTACGAGCAGTACTTC,TRBV7-9,TRBJ2-7,15,few,-
CASSLSYRALSGDYGYTF,TGTGCCAGTAGTCTCTCCTACCGGGCCTTAAGTGGGGACTATGGCTACACCTTC,TRBV19,TRBJ1-2,18,few,-
CASSANPGTGRHEQYF,TGTGCCAGCAGCGCCAATCCCGGGACAGGAAGACACGAGCAGTACTTC,TRBV6-1,TRBJ2-7,16,-,TRBD1
CASSPPRGVATDTQYF,TGTGCCAGCAGCCCTCCCCGAGGGGTGGCCACAGATACGCAGTATTTT,TRBV3-1,TRBJ2-3,16,many,-
CASSLGGLAVLRGTDTQYF,TGCGCCAGCAGCTTGGGGGGACTAGCGGTTCTCCGGGGCACAGATACGCAGTATTTT,TRBV5-1,TRBJ2-3,19,few,TRBD2
CSARARDRGPYSNQPQHF,TGCAGTGCTAGAGCCCGGGACAGGGGACCTTATAGCAATCAGCCCCAGCATTTT,TRBV20-1,TRBJ1-5,18,many,TRBD1
CASSSRGLFYGYTF,TGTGCCAGTAGTTCCAGGGGGCTTTTCTATGGCTACACCTTC,TRBV19,TRBJ1-2,14,many,TRBD1
CASSQEPSGVWDTQYF,TGTGCCAGCAGCCAAGAGCCTAGCGGGGTTTGGGATACGCAGTATTTT,TRBV14,TRBJ2-3,16,many,TRBD2
CSALGLAGLSTDTQYF,TGCAGTGCTCTGGGACTAGCAGGCCTTAGCACAGATACGCAGTATTTT,TRBV20-1,TRBJ2-3,16,many,TRBD2
CASTVGQGVGEQYF,TGTGCCAGCACCGTCGGACAGGGAGTTGGCGAGCAGTACTTC,TRBV2,TRBJ2-7,14,many,TRBD1
CASSFGLRTITGELFF,TGTGCCAGCAGTTTCGGGCTTCGAACGATCACCGGGGAGCTGTTTTTT,TRBV27,TRBJ2-2,16,many,-
CASSLAGGLEGLAEAFF,TGTGCCAGCAGCTTAGCTGGGGGGCTAGAAGGACTGGCTGAAGCTTTCTTT,TRBV7-6,TRBJ1-1,17,many,-
CASSSRSPRQPQHF,TGTGCCAGTAGTTCTCGCAGTCCTCGTCAGCCCCAGCATTTT,TRBV19,TRBJ1-5,14,few,-
CASSPGTSVEQYF,TGTGCCAGCAGCCCCGGGACTAGCGTTGAACAGTACTTC,TRBV7-2,TRBJ2-7,13,many,TRBD2
CSVEGDRSSGANVLTF,TGCAGCGTTGAGGGCGATCGAAGCTCTGGGGCCAACGTCCTGACTTTC,TRBV29-1,TRBJ2-6,16,few,-
CASSSATGTYEQYF,TGTGCCAGCAGTTCTGCGACAGGAACCTACGAGCAGTACTTC,TRBV6-5,TRBJ2-7,14,many,-
CASSLEGLAGSNEQFF,TGTGCCAGCAGCTTAGAAGGTCTAGCGGGGTCGAATGAGCAGTTCTTC,TRBV7-2,TRBJ2-1,16,many,TRBD2
CASSLWTSSSDTQYF,TGTGCCAGCAGTTTATGGACTAGCAGTTCAGATACGCAGTATTTT,TRBV28,TRBJ2-3,15,many,TRBD2
CASSLGQGLYTF,TGTGCCAGCAGTCTTGGACAGGGACTCTACACCTTC,TRBV12-3/TRBV12-4,TRBJ1-2,12,many,TRBD1
CASSPDRIKETQYF,TGTGCCAGCAGTCCCGACAGGATAAAAGAGACCCAGTACTTC,TRBV12-3/TRBV12-4,TRBJ2-5,14,few,-
CSAKGQGERKTQYF,TGCAGTGCTAAGGGACAGGGGGAGAGAAAGACCCAGTACTTC,TRBV20-1,TRBJ2-5,14,many,TRBD1
CASSSEPDQPQHF,TGCGCCAGCAGCTCGGAGCCAGATCAGCCCCAGCATTTT,TRBV5-1,TRBJ1-5,13,many,-
CSASGTGAQPQHF,TGCAGTGCTAGTGGAACAGGGGCTCAGCCCCAGCATTTT,TRBV20-1,TRBJ1-5,13,many,TRBD1
CASSKGLKWDEQFF,TGTGCCAGCAGCAAGGGACTTAAGTGGGATGAGCAGTTCTTC,TRBV6-1,TRBJ2-1,14,many,-
CSAKWAGELFF,TGCAGTGCGAAATGGGCCGGGGAGCTGTTTTTT,TRBV20-1,TRBJ2-2,11,many,-
CASSQDRGINGYTF,TGTGCCAGCAGTCAAGACAGGGGAATCAATGGCTACACCTTC,TRBV6-1,TRBJ1-2,14,many,TRBD1
CAISEFTGNEQYF,TGTGCCATCAGTGAGTTTACAGGGAACGAGCAGTACTTC,TRBV10-3,TRBJ2-7,13,-,-
CASSLGTARGDGYTF,TGCGCCAGCAGCTTGGGGACGGCGCGGGGGGATGGCTACACCTTC,TRBV5-1,TRBJ1-2,15,many,-
CASSLPGTTEAFF,TGTGCCAGCAGTTTACCAGGGACCACTGAAGCTTTCTTT,TRBV12-3/TRBV12-4,TRBJ1-1,13,many,-
CSASYGRGVNTEAFF,TGCAGTGCTAGTTACGGGCGTGGGGTGAACACTGAAGCTTTCTTT,TRBV20-1,TRBJ1-1,15,once,-
CASSLRAGGQTGELFF,TGTGCCAGCAGCTTAAGGGCGGGGGGGCAAACCGGGGAGCTGTTTTTT,TRBV11-2,TRBJ2-2,16,many,TRBD2
CASTRRAGGLQYF,TGTGCCAGCACCCGCCGGGCAGGGGGGCTGCAGTACTTC,TRBV7-2,TRBJ2-7,13,many,-
CASSAVGGVRVTYEQYF,TGTGCCAGCAGCGCGGTGGGGGGGGTCAGGGTGACCTACGAGCAGTACTTC,TRBV12-3/TRBV12-4,TRBJ2-7,17,-,TRBD2
CSARVPLAYNEQFF,TGCAGTGCTAGAGTCCCACTGGCTTACAATGAGCAGTTCTTC,TRBV20-1,TRBJ2-1,14,-,-
CASSEGQSFLSWPQHF,TGTGCCAGCAGCGAAGGACAGTCTTTCTTGTCGTGGCCCCAGCATTTT,TRBV5-5,TRBJ1-5,16,few,-
CASSSRTGQETQYF,TGTGCCAGCAGTTCCCGGACAGGCCAAGAGACCCAGTACTTC,TRBV27,TRBJ2-5,14,many,TRBD1
CASSLGYTDTQYF,TGTGCCAGCAGCTTGGGATACACAGATACGCAGTATTTT,TRBV7-2,TRBJ2-3,13,once,-
CASSLLGSTGGAIQYF,TGTGCCAGCAGCTTACTCGGATCGACAGGGGGGGCCATTCAGTACTTC,TRBV7-8,TRBJ2-4,16,-,TRBD1
CASSYPHGGNQPQHF,TGTGCCAGCAGTTACCCCCATGGGGGTAATCAGCCCCAGCATTTT,TRBV6-5,TRBJ1-5,15,many,-
CASREQGPRRGSMHHTF,TGTGCCAGCAGGGAACAGGGGCCGCGGCGGGGCTCTATGCACCACACCTTC,TRBV6-1,TRBJ1-2,17,-,TRBD1
CASSQAGPLNTEAFF,TGTGCCAGCAGCCAGGCGGGCCCGTTGAACACTGAAGCTTTCTTT,TRBV3-1,TRBJ1-1,15,many,-
CASSRGLTGNTIYF,TGCGCCAGCTCACGAGGGCTTACTGGAAACACCATATATTTT,TRBV5-1,TRBJ1-3,14,many,-
CASKIAGGSSYEQYF,TGTGCCAGCAAAATAGCGGGAGGGAGCTCCTACGAGCAGTACTTC,TRBV7-8,TRBJ2-7,15,once,TRBD2
CATSSSTEIYGYTF,TGTGCCACCAGCAGTTCGACAGAAATTTATGGCTACACCTTC,TRBV15,TRBJ1-2,14,-,-
CASIWDRGSGANVLTF,TGTGCCAGCATTTGGGACAGGGGTTCTGGGGCCAACGTCCTGACTTTC,TRBV2,TRBJ2-6,16,many,TRBD1
CASSQERLAAGGPTDTQYF,TGTGCCAGCAGCCAAGAACGCCTTGCAGCGGGGGGCCCCACAGATACGCAGTATTTT,TRBV4-2,TRBJ2-3,19,-,TRBD2
CSARGGGDNQPQHF,TGCAGTGCTAGGGGTGGGGGGGACAATCAGCCCCAGCATTTT,TRBV20-1,TRBJ1-5,14,-,-
CASSPNPGPNTEAFF,TGTGCCAGCAGCCCGAACCCCGGCCCGAACACTGAAGCTTTCTTT,TRBV3-1,TRBJ1-1,15,many,-
CASSGQWGYTF,TGTGCCAGCAGCGGACAATGGGGCTACACCTTC,TRBV28,TRBJ1-2,11,many,-
CASSLGGTSGGPLGEQFF,TGTGCCAGCAGCTTAGGAGGGACTAGCGGGGGCCCTCTCGGTGAGCAGTTCTTC,TRBV11-2,TRBJ2-1,18,-,TRBD2
CASSPTSGGDTQYF,TGTGCCAGCTCACCGACTAGCGGGGGTGATACGCAGTATTTT,TRBV18,TRBJ2-3,14,many,TRBD2
CASRFGRSNTEAFF,TGTGCCAGCCGTTTCGGACGGTCGAACACTGAAGCTTTCTTT,TRBV12-3/TRBV12-4,TRBJ1-1,14,-,-
CASSVSTGNYGYTF,TGTGCCAGCAGCGTCTCGACGGGAAACTATGGCTACACCTTC,TRBV9,TRBJ1-2,14,many,-
CASSLGFRSGNTIYF,TGTGCCAGCAGCTTAGGATTCCGGTCCGGAAACACCATATATTTT,TRBV11-2,TRBJ1-3,15,-,-
CSARDVGPVEKLFF,TGCAGTGCTAGAGACGTTGGGCCGGTAGAAAAACTGTTTTTT,TRBV20-1,TRBJ1-4,14,once,-